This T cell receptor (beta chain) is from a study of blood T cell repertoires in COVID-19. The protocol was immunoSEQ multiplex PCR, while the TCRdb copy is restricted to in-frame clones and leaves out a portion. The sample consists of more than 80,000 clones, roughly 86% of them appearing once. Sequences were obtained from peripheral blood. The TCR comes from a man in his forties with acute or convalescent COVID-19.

CDR3: CASRRDLSYNEQFF. The CDR3 DNA is TGTGCCAGCAGGCGGGACCTTTCCTACAATGAGCAGTTCTTC. V and J are TRBV5-5 and TRBJ2-1, with TRBD2 as a possible D gene (6 bases). Germline lookup yields CDR1 SGHKS and CDR2 YYEKEE (reference sequence). This CDR3 contains 14 residues. Between the trimmed V and J ends, which lost 5 bases and 1 base, there was a span of 10 bases.